This T cell receptor beta chain appears in the sequencing data of a study of response to subunit inactivated influenza vaccine. This clonotype has more than one count but fewer than ten. Its antigen is not identified. Each CDR3 protein gets one entry after TCRdb re-called the RT-PCR reads with MiXCR. Of roughly 700,000 distinct CDR3 sequences listed, approximately 13% are singletons. Findings of the study overall: Only a handful of new T cells, the authors suggested, are recruited with each seasonal influenza vaccination.

This TCR was sampled from a man aged 45-65 years who received an inactivated influenza vaccine. Sequenced here: PBMCs from blood, sampled about 14 days before vaccination.

The chain's CDR3 is CASSNQGAQETQYF. The CDR3 DNA is TGTGCCAGCAGTAATCAGGGGGCACAAGAGACCCAGTACTTC. This chain joins TRBV11-1 and TRBJ2-5; 8 bases fit TRBD1. In germline, CDR1 is SGHAT, CDR2 FQDESV (reference sequence). The CDR3 is 14 amino acids. After removal of 6 bases from V and 2 bases from J, the junction contained 5 bases not matched to a gene.